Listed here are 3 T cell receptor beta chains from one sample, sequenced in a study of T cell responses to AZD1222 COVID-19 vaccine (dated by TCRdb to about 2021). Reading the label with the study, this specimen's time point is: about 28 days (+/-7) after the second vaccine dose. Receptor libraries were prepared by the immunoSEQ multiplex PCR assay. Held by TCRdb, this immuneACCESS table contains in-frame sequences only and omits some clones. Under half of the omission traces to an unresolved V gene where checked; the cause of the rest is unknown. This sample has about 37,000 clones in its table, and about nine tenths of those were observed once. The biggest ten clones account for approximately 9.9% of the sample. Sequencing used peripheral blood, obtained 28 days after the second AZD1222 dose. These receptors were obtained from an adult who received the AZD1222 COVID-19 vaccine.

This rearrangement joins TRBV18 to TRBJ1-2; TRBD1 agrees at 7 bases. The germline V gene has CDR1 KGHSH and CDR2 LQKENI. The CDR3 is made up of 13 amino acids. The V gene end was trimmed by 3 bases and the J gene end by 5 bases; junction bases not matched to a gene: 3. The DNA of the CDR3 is TGTGCCAGCTCACCCACAGGGGAGTATGGCTACACCTTC. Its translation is CASSPTGEYGYTF.

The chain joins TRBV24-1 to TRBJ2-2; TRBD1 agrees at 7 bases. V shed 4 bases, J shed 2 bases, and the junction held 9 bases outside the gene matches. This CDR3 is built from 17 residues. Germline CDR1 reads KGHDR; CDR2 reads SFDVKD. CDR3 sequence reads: CATSDARQGENTGELFF. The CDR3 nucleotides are TGTGCCACCAGTGACGCCCGGCAGGGGGAAAACACCGGGGAGCTGTTTTTT.

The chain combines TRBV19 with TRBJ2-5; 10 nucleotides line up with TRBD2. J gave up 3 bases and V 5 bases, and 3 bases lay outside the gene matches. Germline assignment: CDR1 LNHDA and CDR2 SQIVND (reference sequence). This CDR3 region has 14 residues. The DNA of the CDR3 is TGTGCCAGTAGTCCCACTAGCGGGGAAGAGACCCAGTACTTC. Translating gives CASSPTSGEETQYF.